The 16 T cell receptor beta chains below come from one sample, sequenced in a study of blood T cells in healthy people across ages. The authors ran a second PCR of about 6 to 12 cycles using a sample-barcoded 5' primer and a J-beta primer mix. Via MiXCR, TCRdb re-called the 5' RACE reads, giving one row per CDR3 protein. This table has about 1.4 million distinct CDR3 sequences, 55% to 75% appearing once. The sequenced sample was blood. The receptors were sampled from a man in his late teens or twenties in good health.

This sequence joins TRBV11-3 and TRBJ2-1; 11 bases are a match to TRBD2. The J segment lost 9 bases and the V segment lost 5 bases, leaving 6 bases of the junction unmatched. The CDR3 contains 14 residues. Germline lookup yields CDR1 SGHNT and CDR2 YENEEA. In nucleotides, the CDR3 is TGTGCCAGCAGCCTAGCGGGAGGAGGGGGTGAGCAGTTCTTC. It codes for CASSLAGGGGEQFF.

V gene TRBV20-1 combines with J gene TRBJ2-7, with 8 bases lining up with TRBD1. The V segment lost 0 bases and the J segment 4 bases; nucleotides outside the gene matches: 5. CDR3 length: 14 residues. Germline V gene sequence: CDR1 DFQATT, CDR2 SNEGSKA (reference sequence). DNA of the CDR3: TGCAGTGCTAGAGATCCAGGGGGCCGGTACGAGCAGTACTTC. Translating it yields CSARDPGGRYEQYF.

V is TRBV7-2 and J is TRBJ1-1; D perhaps matches TRBD1 (6 bases). V gave up 5 bases and J gave up 0 bases, with 28 bases separating them. This CDR3 region has 20 residues. The germline V gene has CDR1 SGHTA and CDR2 FQGNSA. For the CDR3, the DNA is TGTGCCAGCAGCGATCAGGGGCTGTTTCTGGAACAGACAATGAACACTGAAGCTTTCTTT. This translates into CASSDQGLFLEQTMNTEAFF.

In its sample, this clonotype was seen a few times. The chain uses TRBV4-3 and TRBJ2-7; perhaps TRBD1 as D (5 bases). V was cut by 3 bases and J by 2 bases, with 11 bases left in between. Germline V gene lookup returns CDR1 LGHNA and CDR2 YSLEER. This CDR3 spans 14 amino acids. The CDR3 DNA reads as TGCGCCAGCAGCCAGACAGTAACCACCTACGAGCAGTACTTC. It translates to CASSQTVTTYEQYF.

This sequence joins TRBV27 and TRBJ2-3; no reliable D call. V lost 3 bases and J 6 bases, leaving 10 bases between the germline ends. Germline CDR1 and CDR2: MNHEY and SMNVEV (reference sequence). This CDR3 has 13 amino acids. CDR3 amino acids: CASSFYPQDTQYF. The CDR3 region has the DNA TGTGCCAGCAGTTTTTACCCCCAGGATACGCAGTATTTT.

This clonotype was picked up a small number of times. The chain recombines TRBV27 with TRBJ1-2; TRBD1 is a possible D gene (5 bases). V shed 4 bases and J shed 2 bases, with 20 bases lying between them. The germline V gene has CDR1 MNHEY and CDR2 SMNVEV (reference sequence). The CDR3 spans 17 residues. The CDR3 protein is CASSSLAGGLSNYGYTF. Written as DNA, the CDR3 is TGTGCCAGCAGTTCCCTGGCCGGGGGGTTGTCCAACTATGGCTACACCTTC.

This clonotype came up a few times. The chain has TRBV15 and TRBJ2-1, with 9 nucleotides matching TRBD2. Germline values: CDR1 LNHNV, CDR2 YYDKDF (reference sequence). The CDR3 loop spans 17 amino acids. The ends lost 3 bases at V and 6 bases at J; junction bases unmatched: 12. The CDR3 region is CATSSHQGTSSSNEQFF. CDR3 sequence (DNA): TGTGCCACCAGCAGTCACCAGGGGACTAGCAGTTCCAATGAGCAGTTCTTC.

This sequence joins TRBV4-2 and TRBJ1-6; unclear D gene. In germline, CDR1 is LGHNA, CDR2 YNFKEQ. The CDR3 has 17 residues. Trimming left V 0 bases short and J 7 bases short, with 16 bases between. The CDR3 coding sequence is TGTGCCAGCAGCCAAGATCATCGGTTTTCGGGGAATTCACCCCTCCACTTT. Protein sequence: CASSQDHRFSGNSPLHF.

The chain couples TRBV27 to TRBJ1-4; D gene uncertain. CDR3 size: 15 residues. Trimming took 5 bases from V and 4 from J, leaving 14 bases between them. Germline lookup yields CDR1 MNHEY and CDR2 SMNVEV (reference sequence). In DNA, the CDR3 is TGTGCCAGCAGTGATCCCCCGGGTGGTAATGAAAAACTGTTTTTT. It specifies CASSDPPGGNEKLFF.

This clonotype appeared once. V and J are TRBV20-1 and TRBJ1-2; possible D gene TRBD1, 5 bases. The CDR3 totals 13 residues. The germline V gene has CDR1 DFQATT and CDR2 SNEGSKA (reference sequence). Between the trimmed V and J ends, which lost 0 bases and 10 bases, there was a span of 15 bases. The CDR3 is CSARERQGRPYTF. In nucleotides, the CDR3 is TGCAGTGCTAGAGAGAGGCAGGGAAGGCCCTACACCTTC.

The gene calls are TRBV7-8 and TRBJ1-4; tentative D call: TRBD1 (5 bases). Trimming removed 6 bases at V and 5 bases at J, with 16 bases between. Germline V gene lookup returns CDR1 SGHVS and CDR2 FQNEAQ. The CDR3 is 15 residues long. CDR3 bases: TGTGCCAGCAGTTCCCTGACAGCCCTGAATGAAAAACTGTTTTTT. Translating it yields CASSSLTALNEKLFF.

The rearrangement uses TRBV10-2 and TRBJ2-5; 7 bases are shared with TRBD2. The V gene end was trimmed by 7 bases and the J gene end by 11 bases; junction bases not matched to a gene: 16. The CDR3 contains 14 residues. CDR1 is WSHSY and CDR2 is SAAADI in the germline V gene. Here the CDR3 reads CASTPGRASREQYF. Here the CDR3 DNA reads TGCGCCAGCACCCCGGGAAGGGCTTCGCGGGAGCAGTACTTC.

The chain uses TRBV27 and TRBJ1-6; TRBD1 matches at 10 bases. Trimming removed 3 bases from V and 0 bases from J; junction bases left unmatched: 5. The CDR3 spans 18 residues. Germline CDR1 is MNHEY and CDR2 is SMNVEV (reference sequence). CDR3 in amino acids: CASSFGTGDRSYNSPLHF. In nucleotides, the CDR3 is TGTGCCAGCAGTTTCGGGACAGGGGATCGCTCCTATAATTCACCCCTCCACTTT.

The chain combines TRBV6-5 with TRBJ2-1; TRBD2 matches at 7 bases. The CDR3 is 16 residues long. Germline trimming cut 4 bases from V and 3 bases from J; bases unmatched to any gene: 9. Germline V lookup: CDR1 MNHEY, CDR2 SVGAGI. The CDR3: CASSFRSSGYYNEQFF. The CDR3 nucleotides are TGTGCCAGCAGTTTTCGGTCTAGCGGATACTACAATGAGCAGTTCTTC.

J is TRBJ2-3 and V is TRBV12-3 or TRBV12-4; 11 bases align to TRBD2. CDR3 length equals 16 residues. Unmatched junction bases numbered 14, after V lost 5 bases and J lost 10 bases. This CDR3 is CASSKGLAAIQRAQYF. CDR3 nucleotides: TGTGCCAGCAGTAAGGGACTAGCGGCGATCCAAAGAGCGCAGTATTTT.

The CDR3 nucleotides read TGTGCCAGCAGCCACTGGGGGCGGGGGACAGAGACCCAGTACTTC. Translated, it gives CASSHWGRGTETQYF. The chain couples TRBV7-9 to TRBJ2-5, with D possibly TRBD2 on 7 matching bases. Germline V gene sequence: CDR1 SEHNR, CDR2 FQNEAQ (reference sequence). V was clipped by 5 bases and J by 4 bases, with 17 bases between them. There are 15 residues in the CDR3.